Sequencing of this TCR beta chain was carried out in a study of T cells in Graves' hyperthyroidism and ophthalmopathy. The wider study: Once the initial diagnosis was made, peripheral blood was obtained before any treatment.

Study findings and constraints: Most clonotypes expanded in the thyroid (above 0.001) were also present in blood. Ophthalmopathy got predicted by the model a median approximately six months before its onset.

On this clonotype: Its antigen is not known.

Diagnosis rested on symptoms, serum thyroxine and TRAb, thyroid ultrasound, and orbital computed tomography. TCR beta CDR3 regions were amplified from RNA. Carried out on the TCR CDR3, a first-round RT-PCR used the HTBI primer set. TCRdb ran MiXCR on the multiplex PCR reads and lists one entry per CDR3 protein. The sample shows around 300,000 distinct CDR3 sequences, over 11% of them seen only once. The TCR comes from a woman aged 30 to 39 with Graves' hyperthyroidism. Sequencing input: blood.

CDR3 DNA: TGTGCCAGTAGGAGGTTAGCGGGGGGCAATGAGCAGTTCTTC. It codes for CASRRLAGGNEQFF. The rearrangement uses TRBV19 and TRBJ2-1, with 10 bases lining up with TRBD2. Trimming took 6 bases from V and 6 from J; bases not matched to a gene: 5. Germline loops: CDR1 LNHDA, CDR2 SQIVND (reference sequence). This CDR3 comprises 14 residues.